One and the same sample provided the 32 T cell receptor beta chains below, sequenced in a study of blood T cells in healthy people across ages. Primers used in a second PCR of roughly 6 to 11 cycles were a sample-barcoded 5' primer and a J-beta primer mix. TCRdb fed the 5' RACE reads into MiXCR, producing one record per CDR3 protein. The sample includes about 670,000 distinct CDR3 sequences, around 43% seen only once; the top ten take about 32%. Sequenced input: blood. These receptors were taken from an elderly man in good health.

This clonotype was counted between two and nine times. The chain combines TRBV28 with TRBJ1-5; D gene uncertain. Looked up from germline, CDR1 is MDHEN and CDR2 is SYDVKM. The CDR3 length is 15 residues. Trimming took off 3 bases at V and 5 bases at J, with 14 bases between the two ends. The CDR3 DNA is TGTGCCAGCAGTTTCCTCGCTATGGGCCATCAGCCCCAGCATTTT. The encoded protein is CASSFLAMGHQPQHF.

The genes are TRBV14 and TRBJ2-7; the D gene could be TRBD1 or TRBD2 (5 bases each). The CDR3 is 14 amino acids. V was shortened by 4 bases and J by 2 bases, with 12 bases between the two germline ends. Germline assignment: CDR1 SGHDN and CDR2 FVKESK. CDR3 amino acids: CASSRPGRAYEQYF. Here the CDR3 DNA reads TGTGCCAGCAGCCGCCCGGGACGCGCCTACGAGCAGTACTTC.

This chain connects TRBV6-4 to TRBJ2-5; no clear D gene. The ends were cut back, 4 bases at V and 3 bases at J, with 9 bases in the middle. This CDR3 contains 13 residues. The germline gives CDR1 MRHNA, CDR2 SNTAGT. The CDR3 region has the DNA TGTGCCAGCAGTGCTGAGGTTAAAGAGACCCAGTACTTC. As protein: CASSAEVKETQYF.

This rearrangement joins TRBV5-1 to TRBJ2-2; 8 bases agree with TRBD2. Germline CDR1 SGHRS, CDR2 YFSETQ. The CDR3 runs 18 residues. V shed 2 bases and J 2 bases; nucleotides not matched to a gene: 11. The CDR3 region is CASSLVWSAGDNTGELFF. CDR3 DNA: TGCGCCAGCAGCTTAGTGTGGTCAGCGGGGGACAACACCGGGGAGCTGTTTTTT.

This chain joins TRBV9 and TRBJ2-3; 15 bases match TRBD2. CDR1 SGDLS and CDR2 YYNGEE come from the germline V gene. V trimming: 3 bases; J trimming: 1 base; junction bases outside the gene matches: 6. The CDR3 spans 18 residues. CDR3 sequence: CASSAGLAGGPGTDTQYF. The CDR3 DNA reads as TGTGCCAGCAGCGCTGGACTAGCGGGAGGGCCAGGCACAGATACGCAGTATTTT.

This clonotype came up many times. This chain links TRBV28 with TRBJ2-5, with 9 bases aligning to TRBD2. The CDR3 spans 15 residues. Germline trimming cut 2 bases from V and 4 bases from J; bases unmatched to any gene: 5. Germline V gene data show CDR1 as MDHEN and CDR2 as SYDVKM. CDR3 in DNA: TGTGCCAGCAGTTTACCAGCGGGGGGCGGAGAGACCCAGTACTTC. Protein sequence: CASSLPAGGGETQYF.

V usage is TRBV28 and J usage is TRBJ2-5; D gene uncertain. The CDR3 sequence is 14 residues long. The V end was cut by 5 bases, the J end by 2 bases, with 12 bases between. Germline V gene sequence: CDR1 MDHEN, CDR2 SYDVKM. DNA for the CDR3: TGTGCCAGCAGTACCCCCTGGGTACAAGAGACCCAGTACTTC. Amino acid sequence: CASSTPWVQETQYF.

CDR3 in DNA: TGTGCCAGCAGCCCCCGCGTTCTCAGGGGGGAGACCCAGTACTTC. This sequence encodes CASSPRVLRGETQYF. The chain uses TRBV14 and TRBJ2-7; 7 bases align to TRBD1. The better agreement between TRBJ2-5 and the DNA end casts doubt on the J call. CDR1 SGHDN and CDR2 FVKESK come from the germline V gene. CDR3 length: 15 residues.

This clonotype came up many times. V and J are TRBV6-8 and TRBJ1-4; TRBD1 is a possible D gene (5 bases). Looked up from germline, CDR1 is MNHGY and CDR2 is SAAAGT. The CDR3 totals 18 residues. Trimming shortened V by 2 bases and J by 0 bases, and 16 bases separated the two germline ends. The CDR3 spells CASSYPTETRATNEKLFF. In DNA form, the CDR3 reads TGTGCCAGCAGTTACCCGACAGAAACCCGTGCAACTAATGAAAAACTGTTTTTT.

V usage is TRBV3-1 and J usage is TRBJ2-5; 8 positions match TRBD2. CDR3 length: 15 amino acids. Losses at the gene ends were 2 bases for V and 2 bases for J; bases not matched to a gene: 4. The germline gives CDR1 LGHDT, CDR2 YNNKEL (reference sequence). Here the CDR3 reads CASSQPAGVQETQYF. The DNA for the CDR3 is TGTGCCAGCAGCCAACCAGCGGGGGTACAAGAGACCCAGTACTTC.

The CDR3 coding sequence is TGCAGTGCTACCCAAGCGGGAGTCGGGGATACGCAGTATTTT. Translating it yields CSATQAGVGDTQYF. The chain couples TRBV20-1 to TRBJ2-3, with 8 bases that match TRBD2. Germline CDR1 is DFQATT and CDR2 is SNEGSKA (reference sequence). CDR3 length equals 14 residues. V was pared by 4 bases and J by 6 bases, with 9 bases of the junction left unmatched.

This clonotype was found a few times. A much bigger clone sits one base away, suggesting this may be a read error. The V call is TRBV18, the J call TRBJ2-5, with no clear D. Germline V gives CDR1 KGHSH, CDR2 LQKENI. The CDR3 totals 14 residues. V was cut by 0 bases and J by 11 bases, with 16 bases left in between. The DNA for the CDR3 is TGTGCCAGCTCACCACCAAGTAGCCGCAATGAGCAGTACTTC. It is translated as CASSPPSSRNEQYF.

The CDR3 region is CASSSQGANAKNIQYF. In DNA form, the CDR3 reads TGTGCCAGCAGCTCCCAGGGAGCGAACGCCAAAAACATTCAGTACTTC. The V gene is TRBV12-3 or TRBV12-4, the J gene TRBJ2-4; tentatively, D is TRBD1 or TRBD2 (5 bases each). V lost 6 bases, J lost 1 base, and 16 bases lay in between. This CDR3 comprises 16 residues.

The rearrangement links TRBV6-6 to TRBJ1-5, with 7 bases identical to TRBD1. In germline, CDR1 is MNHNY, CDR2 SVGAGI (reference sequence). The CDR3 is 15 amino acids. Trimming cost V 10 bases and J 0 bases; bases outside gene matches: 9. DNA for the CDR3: TGTGCCACCGCCACAGGGGAGGATAGCAATCAGCCCCAGCATTTT. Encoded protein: CATATGEDSNQPQHF.

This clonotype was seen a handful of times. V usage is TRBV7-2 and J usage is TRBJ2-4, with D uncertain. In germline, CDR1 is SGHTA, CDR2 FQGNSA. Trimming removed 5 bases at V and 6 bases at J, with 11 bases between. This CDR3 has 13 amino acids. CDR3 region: CASSVDPGNIQYF. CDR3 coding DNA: TGTGCCAGCAGCGTAGACCCAGGAAACATTCAGTACTTC.

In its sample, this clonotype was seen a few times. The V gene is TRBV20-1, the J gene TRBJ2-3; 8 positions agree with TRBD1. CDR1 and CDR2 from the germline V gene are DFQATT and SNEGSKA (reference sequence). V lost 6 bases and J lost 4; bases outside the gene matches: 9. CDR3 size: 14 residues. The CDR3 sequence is CSAPTRGRADTQYF. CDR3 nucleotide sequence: TGCAGTGCCCCGACCAGGGGGCGAGCAGATACGCAGTATTTT.

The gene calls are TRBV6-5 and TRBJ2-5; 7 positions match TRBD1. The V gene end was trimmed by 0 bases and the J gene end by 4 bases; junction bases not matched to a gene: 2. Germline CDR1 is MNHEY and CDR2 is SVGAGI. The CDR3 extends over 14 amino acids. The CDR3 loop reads CASSYSAGGETQYF. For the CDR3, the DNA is TGTGCCAGCAGTTACTCGGCAGGGGGAGAGACCCAGTACTTC.

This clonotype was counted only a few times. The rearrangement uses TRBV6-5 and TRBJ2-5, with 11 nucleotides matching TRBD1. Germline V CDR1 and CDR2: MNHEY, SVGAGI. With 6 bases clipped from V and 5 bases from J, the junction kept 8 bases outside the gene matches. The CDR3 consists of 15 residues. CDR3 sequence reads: CASRTGQGVWETQYF. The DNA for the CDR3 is TGTGCCAGCAGAACGGGACAGGGGGTGTGGGAGACCCAGTACTTC.

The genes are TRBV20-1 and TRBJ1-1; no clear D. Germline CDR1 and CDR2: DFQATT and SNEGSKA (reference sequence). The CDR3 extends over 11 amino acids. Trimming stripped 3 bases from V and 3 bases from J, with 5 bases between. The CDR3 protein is CSASKDTEAFF. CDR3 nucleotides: TGCAGTGCTAGTAAAGACACTGAAGCTTTCTTT.

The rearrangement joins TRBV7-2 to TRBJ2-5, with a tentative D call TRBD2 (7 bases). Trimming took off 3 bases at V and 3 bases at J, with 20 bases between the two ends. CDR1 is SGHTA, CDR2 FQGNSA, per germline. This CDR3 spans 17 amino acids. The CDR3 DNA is TGTGCCAGCAGCTTCAGAAGGGGGGGTGTCGTTAAAGAGACCCAGTACTTC. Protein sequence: CASSFRRGGVVKETQYF.

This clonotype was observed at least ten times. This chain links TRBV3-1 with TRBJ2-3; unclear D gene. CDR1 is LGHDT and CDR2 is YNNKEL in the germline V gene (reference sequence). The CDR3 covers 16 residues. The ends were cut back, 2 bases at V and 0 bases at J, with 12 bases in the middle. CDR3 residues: CASSQTPGTSTDTQYF. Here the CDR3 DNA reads TGTGCCAGCAGCCAAACTCCCGGTACTAGCACAGATACGCAGTATTTT.

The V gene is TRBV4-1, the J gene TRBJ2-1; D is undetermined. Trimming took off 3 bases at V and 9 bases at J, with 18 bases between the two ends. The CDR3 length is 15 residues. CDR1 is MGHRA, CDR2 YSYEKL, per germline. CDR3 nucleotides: TGCGCCAGCAGCCAGGATAGTAGGAACTCGGGTGAGCAGTTCTTC. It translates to CASSQDSRNSGEQFF.

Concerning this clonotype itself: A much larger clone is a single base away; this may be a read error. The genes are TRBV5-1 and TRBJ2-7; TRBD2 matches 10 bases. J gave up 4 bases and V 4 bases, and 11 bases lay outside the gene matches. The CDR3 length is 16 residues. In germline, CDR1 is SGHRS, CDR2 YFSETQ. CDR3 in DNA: TGCGCCAGCAGCATGAGGCCTACTAGCGGGGTGTACGAGCAGTACTTC. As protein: CASSMRPTSGVYEQYF.

For the CDR3, the DNA is TGTGCCAGCTCACCTCGGGAGACTAGACGCTCCTACAATGAGCAGTTCTTC. As protein: CASSPRETRRSYNEQFF. The gene calls are TRBV18 and TRBJ2-1, with D perhaps TRBD2 (6 bases). In germline, CDR1 is KGHSH, CDR2 LQKENI. Trimming removed 3 bases at V and 0 bases at J, with 15 bases between. This CDR3 region has 17 residues.

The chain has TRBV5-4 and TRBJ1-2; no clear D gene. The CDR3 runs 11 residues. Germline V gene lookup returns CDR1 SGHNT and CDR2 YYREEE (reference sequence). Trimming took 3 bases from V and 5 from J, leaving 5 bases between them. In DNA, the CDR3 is TGTGCCAGCAGCTCGATTTATGGCTACACCTTC. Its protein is CASSSIYGYTF.

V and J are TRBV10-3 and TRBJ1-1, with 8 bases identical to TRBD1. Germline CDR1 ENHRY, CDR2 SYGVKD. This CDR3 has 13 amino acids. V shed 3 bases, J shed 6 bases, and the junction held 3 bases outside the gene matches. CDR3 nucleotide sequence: TGTGCCATCAGTGATGGACAGGGCTCTGAAGCTTTCTTT. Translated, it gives CAISDGQGSEAFF.

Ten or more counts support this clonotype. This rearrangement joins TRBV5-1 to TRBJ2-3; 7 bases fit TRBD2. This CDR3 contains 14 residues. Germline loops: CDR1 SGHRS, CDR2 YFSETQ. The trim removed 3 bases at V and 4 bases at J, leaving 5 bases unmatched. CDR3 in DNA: TGCGCCAGCAGCTCCAGCGGGATCCCAGATACGCAGTATTTT. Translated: CASSSSGIPDTQYF.

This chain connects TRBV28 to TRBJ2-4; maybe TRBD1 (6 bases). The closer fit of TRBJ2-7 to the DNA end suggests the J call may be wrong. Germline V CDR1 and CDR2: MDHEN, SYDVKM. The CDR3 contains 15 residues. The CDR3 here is CASSEPGTSPYEQYF. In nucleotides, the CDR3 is TGTGCCAGCAGTGAACCCGGGACATCCCCCTACGAGCAGTACTTC.

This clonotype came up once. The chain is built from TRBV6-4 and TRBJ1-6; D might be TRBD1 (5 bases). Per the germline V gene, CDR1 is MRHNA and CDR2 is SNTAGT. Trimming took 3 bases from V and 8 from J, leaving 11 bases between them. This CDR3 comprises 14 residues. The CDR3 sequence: CASSEAGTDSPLHF. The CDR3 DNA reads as TGTGCCAGCAGTGAGGCAGGGACGGATTCACCCCTCCACTTT.

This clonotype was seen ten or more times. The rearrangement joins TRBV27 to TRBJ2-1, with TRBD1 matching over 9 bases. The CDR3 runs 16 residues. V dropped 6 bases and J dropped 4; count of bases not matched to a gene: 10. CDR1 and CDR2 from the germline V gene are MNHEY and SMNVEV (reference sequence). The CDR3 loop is CASRSLGGQGYNEQFF. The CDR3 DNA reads TGTGCCAGCAGATCACTGGGGGGACAGGGATACAATGAGCAGTTCTTC.

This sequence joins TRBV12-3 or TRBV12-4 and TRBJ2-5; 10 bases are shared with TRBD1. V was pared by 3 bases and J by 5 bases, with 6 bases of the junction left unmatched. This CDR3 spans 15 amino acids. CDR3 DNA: TGTGCCAGCAGTTTGCACGGACAGGGGGTTGAGACCCAGTACTTC. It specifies CASSLHGQGVETQYF.

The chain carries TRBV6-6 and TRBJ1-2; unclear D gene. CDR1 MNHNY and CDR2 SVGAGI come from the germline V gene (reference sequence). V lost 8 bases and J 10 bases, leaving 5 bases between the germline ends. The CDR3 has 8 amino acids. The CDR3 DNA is TGTGCCAGCGGGCCCTACACCTTC. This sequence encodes CASGPYTF.